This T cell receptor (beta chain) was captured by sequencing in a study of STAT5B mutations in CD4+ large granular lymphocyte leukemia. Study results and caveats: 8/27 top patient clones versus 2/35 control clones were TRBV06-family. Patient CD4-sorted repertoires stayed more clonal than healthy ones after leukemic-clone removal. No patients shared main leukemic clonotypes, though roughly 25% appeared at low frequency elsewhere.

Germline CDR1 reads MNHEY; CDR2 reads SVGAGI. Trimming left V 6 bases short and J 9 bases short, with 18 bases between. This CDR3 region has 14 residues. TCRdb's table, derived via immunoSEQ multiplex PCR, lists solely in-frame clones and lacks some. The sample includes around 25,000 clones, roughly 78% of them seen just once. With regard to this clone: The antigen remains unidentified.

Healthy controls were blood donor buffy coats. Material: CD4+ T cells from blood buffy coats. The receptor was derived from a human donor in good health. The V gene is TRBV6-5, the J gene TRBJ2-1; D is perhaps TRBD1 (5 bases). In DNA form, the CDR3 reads TGTGCCAGCAGGACAGCTGCCGGGTGGGGTGAGCAGTTCTTC. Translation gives CASRTAAGWGEQFF.